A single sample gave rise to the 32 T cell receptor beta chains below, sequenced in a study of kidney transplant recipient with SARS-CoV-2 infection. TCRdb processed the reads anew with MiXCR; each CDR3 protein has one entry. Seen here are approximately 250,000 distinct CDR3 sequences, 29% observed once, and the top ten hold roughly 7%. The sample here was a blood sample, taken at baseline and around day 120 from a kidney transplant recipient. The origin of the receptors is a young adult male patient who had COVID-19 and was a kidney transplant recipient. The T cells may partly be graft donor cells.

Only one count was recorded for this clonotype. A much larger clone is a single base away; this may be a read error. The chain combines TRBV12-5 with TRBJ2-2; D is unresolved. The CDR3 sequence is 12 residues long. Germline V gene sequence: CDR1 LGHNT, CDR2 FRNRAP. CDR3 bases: TGTGCTAGTGGGTTAGCAACCGTGGAGCTGTTTTTT. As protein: CASGLATVELFF.

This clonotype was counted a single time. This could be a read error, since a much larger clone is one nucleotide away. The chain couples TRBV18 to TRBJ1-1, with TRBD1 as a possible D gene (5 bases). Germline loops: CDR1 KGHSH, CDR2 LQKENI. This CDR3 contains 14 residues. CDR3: CASSIGGVNTGAFF. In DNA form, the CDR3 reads TGTGCCAGCTCAATCGGGGGGGTGAACACTGGAGCTTTCTTT.

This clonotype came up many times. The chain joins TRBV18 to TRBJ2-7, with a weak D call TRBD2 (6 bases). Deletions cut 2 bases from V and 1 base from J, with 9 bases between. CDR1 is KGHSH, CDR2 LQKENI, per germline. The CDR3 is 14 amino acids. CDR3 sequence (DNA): TGTGCCAGCTCACCAGGAGGGAAATCCTACGAGCAGTACTTC. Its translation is CASSPGGKSYEQYF.

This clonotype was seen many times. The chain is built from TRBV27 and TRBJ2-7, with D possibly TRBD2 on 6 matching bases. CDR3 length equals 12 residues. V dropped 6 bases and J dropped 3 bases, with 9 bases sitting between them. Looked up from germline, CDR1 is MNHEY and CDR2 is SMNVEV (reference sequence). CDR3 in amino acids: CASSSRGYEQYF. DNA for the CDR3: TGTGCCAGCAGCTCGCGGGGCTACGAGCAGTACTTC.

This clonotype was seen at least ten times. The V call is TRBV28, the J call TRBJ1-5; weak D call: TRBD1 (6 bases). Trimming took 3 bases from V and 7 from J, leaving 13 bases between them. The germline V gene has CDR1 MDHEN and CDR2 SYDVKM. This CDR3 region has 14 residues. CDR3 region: CASSLVGGHQPQHF. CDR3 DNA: TGTGCCAGCAGTTTGGTCGGGGGGCACCAGCCCCAGCATTTT. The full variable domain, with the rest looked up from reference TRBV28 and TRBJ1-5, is DVKVTQSSRYLVKRTGEKVFLECVQDMDHENMFWYRQDPGLGLRLIYFSYDVKMKEKGDIPEGYSVSREKKERFSLILESASTNQTSMYLCASSLVGGHQPQHFGDGTRLSIL.

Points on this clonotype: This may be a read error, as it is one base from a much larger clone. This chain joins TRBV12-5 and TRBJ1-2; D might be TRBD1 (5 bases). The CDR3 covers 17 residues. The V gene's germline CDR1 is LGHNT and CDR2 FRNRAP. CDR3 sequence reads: CASGVGPLQGKTYDYTF. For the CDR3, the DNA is TGTGCTAGTGGTGTGGGACCTTTGCAGGGAAAGACCTATGACTACACCTTC.

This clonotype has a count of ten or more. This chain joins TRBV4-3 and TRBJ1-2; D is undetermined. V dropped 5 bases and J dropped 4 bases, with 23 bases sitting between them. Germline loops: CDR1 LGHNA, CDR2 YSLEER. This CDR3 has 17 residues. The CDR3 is CASSKSLGRRKTYGYTF. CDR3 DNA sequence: TGCGCCAGCAGCAAGAGCCTAGGACGTCGAAAGACCTATGGCTACACCTTC.

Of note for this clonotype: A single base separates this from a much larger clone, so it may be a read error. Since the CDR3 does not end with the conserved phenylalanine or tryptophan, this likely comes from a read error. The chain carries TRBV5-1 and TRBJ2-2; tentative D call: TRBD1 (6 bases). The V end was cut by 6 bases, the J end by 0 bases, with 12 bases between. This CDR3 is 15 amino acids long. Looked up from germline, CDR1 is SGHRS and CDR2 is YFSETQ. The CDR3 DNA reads TGCGCCAGCACCCGGACAGTCTCGAACACCGGGGAGCTGTTTCTT. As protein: CASTRTVSNTGELFL.

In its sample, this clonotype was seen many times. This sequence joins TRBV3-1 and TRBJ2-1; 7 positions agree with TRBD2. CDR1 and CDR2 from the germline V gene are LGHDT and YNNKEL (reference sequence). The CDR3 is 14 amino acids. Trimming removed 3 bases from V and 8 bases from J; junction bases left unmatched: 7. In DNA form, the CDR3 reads TGTGCCAGCAGCCAGGGGCGGGAGTGGGATGAGCAGTTCTTC. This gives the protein CASSQGREWDEQFF.

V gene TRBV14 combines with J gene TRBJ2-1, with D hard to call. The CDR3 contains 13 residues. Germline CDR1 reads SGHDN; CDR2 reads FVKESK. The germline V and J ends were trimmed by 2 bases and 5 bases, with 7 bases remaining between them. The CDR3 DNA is TGTGCCAGCAGCCAACAGATAAACAATGAGCAGTTCTTC. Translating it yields CASSQQINNEQFF.

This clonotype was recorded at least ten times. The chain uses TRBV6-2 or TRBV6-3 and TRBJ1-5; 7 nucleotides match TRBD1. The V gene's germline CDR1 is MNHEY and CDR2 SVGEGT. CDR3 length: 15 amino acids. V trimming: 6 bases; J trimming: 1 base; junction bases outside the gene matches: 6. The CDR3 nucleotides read TGTGCCAGCAGCCCCCAGGGGGAGAGCAATCAGCCCCAGCATTTT. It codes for CASSPQGESNQPQHF.

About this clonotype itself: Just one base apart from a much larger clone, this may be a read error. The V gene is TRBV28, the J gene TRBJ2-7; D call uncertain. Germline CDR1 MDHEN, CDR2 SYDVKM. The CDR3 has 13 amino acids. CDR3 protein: CAGSPLESNEQYF. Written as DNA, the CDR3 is TGTGCCGGCAGTCCCCTCGAGTCGAACGAGCAGTACTTC.

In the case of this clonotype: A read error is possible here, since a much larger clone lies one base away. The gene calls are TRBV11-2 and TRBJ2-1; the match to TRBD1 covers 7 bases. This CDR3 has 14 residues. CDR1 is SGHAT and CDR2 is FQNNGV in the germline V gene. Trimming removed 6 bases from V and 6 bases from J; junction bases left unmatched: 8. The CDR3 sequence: CASSGQVACNEQFF. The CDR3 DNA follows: TGTGCCAGCAGTGGACAGGTAGCCTGCAATGAGCAGTTCTTC.

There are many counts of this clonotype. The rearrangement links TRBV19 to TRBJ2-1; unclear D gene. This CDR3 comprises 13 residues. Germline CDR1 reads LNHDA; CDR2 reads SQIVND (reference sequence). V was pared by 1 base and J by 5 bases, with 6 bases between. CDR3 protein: CASSIGANNEQFF. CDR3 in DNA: TGTGCCAGTAGTATAGGCGCAAACAATGAGCAGTTCTTC.

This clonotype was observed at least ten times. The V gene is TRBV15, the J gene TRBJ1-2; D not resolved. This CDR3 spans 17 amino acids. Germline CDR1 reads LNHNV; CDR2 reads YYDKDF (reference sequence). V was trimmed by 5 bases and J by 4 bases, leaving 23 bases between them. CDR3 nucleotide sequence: TGTGCCACCAGCTCTTATACAAGGTGTGGAAAGACCTATGGCTACACCTTC. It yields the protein CATSSYTRCGKTYGYTF.

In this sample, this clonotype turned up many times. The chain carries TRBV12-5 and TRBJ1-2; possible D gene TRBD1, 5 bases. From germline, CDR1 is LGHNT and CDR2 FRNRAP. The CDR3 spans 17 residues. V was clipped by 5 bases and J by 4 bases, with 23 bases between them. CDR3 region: CASGQHLLQGKTYGYTF. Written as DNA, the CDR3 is TGTGCTAGTGGTCAACATCTTTTGCAGGGAAAGACCTATGGCTACACCTTC.

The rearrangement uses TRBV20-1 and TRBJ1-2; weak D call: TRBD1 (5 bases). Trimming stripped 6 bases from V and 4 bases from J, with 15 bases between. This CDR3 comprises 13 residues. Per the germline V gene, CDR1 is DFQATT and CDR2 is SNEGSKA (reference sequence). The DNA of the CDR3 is TGCAGTGCGACCCCCGGGGCCGGCTATGGCTACACCTTC. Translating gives CSATPGAGYGYTF.

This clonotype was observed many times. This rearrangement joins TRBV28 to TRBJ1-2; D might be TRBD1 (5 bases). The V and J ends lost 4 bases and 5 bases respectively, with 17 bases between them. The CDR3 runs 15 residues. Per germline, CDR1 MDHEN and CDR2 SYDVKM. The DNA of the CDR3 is TGTGCCAGCAGTTCCACCCCCGGGACGTTATATGGCTACACCTTC. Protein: CASSSTPGTLYGYTF.

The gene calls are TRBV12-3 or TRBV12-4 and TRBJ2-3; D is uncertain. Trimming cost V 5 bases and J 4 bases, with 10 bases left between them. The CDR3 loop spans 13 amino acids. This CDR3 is CASSPLKADTQYF. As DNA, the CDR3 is TGTGCCAGCAGTCCCCTTAAGGCAGATACGCAGTATTTT.

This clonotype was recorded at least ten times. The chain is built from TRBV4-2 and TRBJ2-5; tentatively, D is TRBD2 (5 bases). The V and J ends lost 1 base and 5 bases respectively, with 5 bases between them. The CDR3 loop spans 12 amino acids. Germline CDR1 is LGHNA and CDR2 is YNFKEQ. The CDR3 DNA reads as TGTGCCAGCAGCCAAGCGGGGGAGACCCAGTACTTC. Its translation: CASSQAGETQYF.

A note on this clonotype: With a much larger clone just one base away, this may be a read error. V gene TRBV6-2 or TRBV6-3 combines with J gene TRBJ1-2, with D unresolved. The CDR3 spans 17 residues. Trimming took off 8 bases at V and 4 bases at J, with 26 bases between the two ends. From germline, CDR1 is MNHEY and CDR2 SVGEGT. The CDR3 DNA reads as TGTGCCAGCGGTCACATGGGCTGCATCGGAAAGACCTATGGCTACACCTTC. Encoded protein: CASGHMGCIGKTYGYTF.

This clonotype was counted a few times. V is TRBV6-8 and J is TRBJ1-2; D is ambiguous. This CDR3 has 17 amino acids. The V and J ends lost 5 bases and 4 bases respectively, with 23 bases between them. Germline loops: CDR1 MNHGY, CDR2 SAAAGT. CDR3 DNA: TGTGCCAGCAGTAAACGACTACGCTCTAGAAAGACCTATGGCTACACCTTC. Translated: CASSKRLRSRKTYGYTF.

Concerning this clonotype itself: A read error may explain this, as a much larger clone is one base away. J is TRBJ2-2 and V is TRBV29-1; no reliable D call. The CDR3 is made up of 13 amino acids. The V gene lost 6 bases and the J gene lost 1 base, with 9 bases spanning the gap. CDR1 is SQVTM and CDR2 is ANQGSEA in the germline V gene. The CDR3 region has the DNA TGCAGCGTCCGAGTGGGGAACACCGGGGAGCTGTTTTTT. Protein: CSVRVGNTGELFF.

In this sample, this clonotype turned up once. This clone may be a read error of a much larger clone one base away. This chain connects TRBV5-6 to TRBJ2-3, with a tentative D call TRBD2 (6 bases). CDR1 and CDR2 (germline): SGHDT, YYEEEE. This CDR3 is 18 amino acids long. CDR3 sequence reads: CASGLGGPGFGASDTQYF. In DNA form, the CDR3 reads TGTGCCAGCGGCTTGGGGGGTCCAGGCTTTGGTGCATCAGATACGCAGTATTTT. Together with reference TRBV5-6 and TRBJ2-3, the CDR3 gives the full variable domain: DAGVTQSPTHLIKTRGQQVTLRCSPKSGHDTVSWYQQALGQGPQFIFQYYEEEERQRGNFPDRFSGHQFPNYSSELNVNALLLGDSALYLCASGLGGPGFGASDTQYFGPGTRLTVL.

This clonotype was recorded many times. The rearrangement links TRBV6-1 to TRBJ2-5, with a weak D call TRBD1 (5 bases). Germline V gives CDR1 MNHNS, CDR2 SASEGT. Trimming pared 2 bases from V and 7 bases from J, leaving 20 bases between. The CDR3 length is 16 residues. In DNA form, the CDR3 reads TGTGCCAGCAGTGAATGGGGCAGGGATACCACACGGACCCAGTACTTC. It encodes CASSEWGRDTTRTQYF.

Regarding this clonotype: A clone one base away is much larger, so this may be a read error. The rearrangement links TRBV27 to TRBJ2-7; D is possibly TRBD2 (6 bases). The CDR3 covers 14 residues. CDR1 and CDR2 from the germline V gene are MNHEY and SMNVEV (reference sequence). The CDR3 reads CAGSSGRLTYEQYF. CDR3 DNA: TGTGCCGGCAGTTCCGGGAGACTTACCTACGAGCAGTACTTC.

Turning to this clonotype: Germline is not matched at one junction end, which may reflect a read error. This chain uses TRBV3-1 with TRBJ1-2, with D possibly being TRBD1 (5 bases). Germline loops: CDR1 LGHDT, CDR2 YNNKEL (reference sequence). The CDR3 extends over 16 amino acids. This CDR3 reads CAGSQARQGRSYGYAF. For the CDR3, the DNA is TGTGCCGGCAGCCAAGCGAGGCAGGGACGTTCCTATGGCTACGCCTTC.

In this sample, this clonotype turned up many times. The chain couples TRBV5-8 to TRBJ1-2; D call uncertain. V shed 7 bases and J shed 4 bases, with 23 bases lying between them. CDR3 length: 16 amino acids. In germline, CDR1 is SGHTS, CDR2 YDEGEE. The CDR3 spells CASLAVHPRKTYGYTF. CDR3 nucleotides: TGTGCCAGCTTAGCTGTTCATCCACGAAAGACCTATGGCTACACCTTC.

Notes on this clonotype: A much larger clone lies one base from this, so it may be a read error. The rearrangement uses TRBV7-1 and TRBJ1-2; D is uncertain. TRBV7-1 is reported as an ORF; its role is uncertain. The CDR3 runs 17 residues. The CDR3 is CTSSSGHHEGKTYGYTF. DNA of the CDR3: TGTACCAGCAGCTCGGGCCATCACGAGGGAAAGACCTATGGCTACACCTTC.

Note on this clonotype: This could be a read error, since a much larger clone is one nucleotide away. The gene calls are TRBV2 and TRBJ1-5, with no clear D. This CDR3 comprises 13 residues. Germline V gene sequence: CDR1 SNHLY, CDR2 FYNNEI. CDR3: CTSSGEAGQPQHF. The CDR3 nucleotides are TGTACCAGCAGTGGGGAGGCTGGGCAGCCCCAGCATTTT. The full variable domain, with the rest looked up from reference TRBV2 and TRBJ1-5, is EPEVTQTPSHQVTQMGQEVILRCVPISNHLYFYWYRQILGQKVEFLVSFYNNEISEKSEIFDDQFSVERPDGSNFTLKIRSTKLEDSAMYFCTSSGEAGQPQHFGDGTRLSIL.

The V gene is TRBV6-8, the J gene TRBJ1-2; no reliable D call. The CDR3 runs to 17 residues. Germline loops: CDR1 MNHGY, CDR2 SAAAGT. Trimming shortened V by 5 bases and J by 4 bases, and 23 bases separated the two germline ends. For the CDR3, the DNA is TGTGCCAGCAGTATACGAGTACACTCTAGAAAGACCTATGGCTACACCTTC. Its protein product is CASSIRVHSRKTYGYTF.

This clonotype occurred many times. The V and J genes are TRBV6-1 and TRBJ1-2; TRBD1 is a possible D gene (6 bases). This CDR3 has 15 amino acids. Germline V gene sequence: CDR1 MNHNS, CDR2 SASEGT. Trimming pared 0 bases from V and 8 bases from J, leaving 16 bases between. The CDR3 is CASSEAFVRGQGYTF. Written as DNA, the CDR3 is TGTGCCAGCAGTGAAGCGTTCGTCAGGGGTCAGGGCTACACCTTC.